Below, 24 T cell receptor beta chains from the same sample are listed, as sequenced in a study of T cells expressing NK-cell markers. Following a re-call of the 5' RACE reads, TCRdb has one entry per CDR3 protein and lacks DNA. This table holds 130,000 to 150,000 distinct CDR3 sequences. The sample consisted of blood T cells: a sorted CD56 or NKG2C T cell subset, CD4+ or CD8+ T cells, or bulk PBMC T cells (not recorded which). The receptors were gathered from a man aged 18 to 35 in good health.

V gene TRBV11-2 combines with J gene TRBJ2-7; TCRdb calls TRBD2, which cannot be checked without DNA. Germline V gene lookup returns CDR1 SGHAT and CDR2 FQNNGV. The CDR3 contains 15 residues. The chain's CDR3 is CASSSVVDLTYEQYF.

This chain connects TRBV5-1 to TRBJ1-2; no DNA is available, so the TRBD1 call from TCRdb remains unchecked. The CDR3 runs to 15 residues. The germline V gene has CDR1 SGHRS and CDR2 YFSETQ. CDR3 amino acids: CASSWGQGLPYGYTF. The whole variable domain, filled in from reference TRBV5-1 and TRBJ1-2, reads KAGVTQTPRYLIKTRGQQVTLSCSPISGHRSVSWYQQTPGQGLQFLFEYFSETQRNKGNFPGRFSGRQFSNSRSEMNVSTLELGDSALYLCASSWGQGLPYGYTFGSGTRLTVV.

This chain joins TRBV19 and TRBJ1-2. The CDR3 totals 12 residues. The germline V gene has CDR1 LNHDA and CDR2 SQIVND (reference sequence). CDR3: CASSSRLVGYTF.

The V call is TRBV13, the J call TRBJ1-6. The CDR3 has 12 amino acids. Germline V gene lookup returns CDR1 PRHDT and CDR2 FYEKMQ (reference sequence). The CDR3 loop is CASSVGFSPLHF.

CDR3 sequence reads: CSATGTVKNQPQHF. This chain joins TRBV20-1 and TRBJ1-5; without DNA, the TCRdb call of TRBD1 cannot be checked. In germline, CDR1 is DFQATT, CDR2 SNEGSKA (reference sequence). This CDR3 has 14 residues.

This chain connects TRBV19 to TRBJ1-1; the TCRdb D gene call, TRBD1, has no DNA to confirm it. Germline V gene data show CDR1 as LNHDA and CDR2 as SQIVND (reference sequence). The CDR3 runs to 16 residues. CDR3 protein: CASSITPGGEGTEAFF.

The chain joins TRBV27 to TRBJ1-4; TCRdb gives TRBD1 as the D gene, but with no DNA this cannot be confirmed. Germline V gene sequence: CDR1 MNHEY, CDR2 SMNVEV (reference sequence). The CDR3 is 15 residues long. CDR3 residues: CASSPTGGIGEKLFF.

V usage is TRBV12-3 or TRBV12-4 and J usage is TRBJ1-4; TCRdb designates TRBD1, a call that cannot be tested without DNA. CDR3 length: 17 residues. The CDR3 reads CASSRSDRGATNEKLFF.

The rearrangement uses TRBV7-9 and TRBJ2-1; without DNA, the TCRdb call of TRBD2 cannot be checked. The CDR3 totals 19 residues. The V gene's germline CDR1 is SEHNR and CDR2 FQNEAQ (reference sequence). The CDR3: CASSDKPGTGTSGRGEQFF.

The chain recombines TRBV30 with TRBJ2-2; TCRdb lists TRBD1, though no DNA is available to test this call. CDR1 and CDR2 (germline): GTSNPN, SVGIG (reference sequence). The CDR3 contains 15 residues. The CDR3 here is CAWTDRGQITGELFF.

The chain recombines TRBV7-2 with TRBJ2-3; TCRdb reports TRBD2, a call that lacks DNA to check it against. CDR3 length: 16 amino acids. Germline V gene lookup returns CDR1 SGHTA and CDR2 FQGNSA. The CDR3 here is CASSQWLAGGGDTQYF.

V usage is TRBV20-1 and J usage is TRBJ2-1; TCRdb proposes TRBD2, but this gene call is untestable without DNA. The CDR3 length is 17 residues. Germline values: CDR1 DFQATT, CDR2 SNEGSKA (reference sequence). This CDR3 is CSARDVVREGSYNEQFF.

This chain connects TRBV20-1 to TRBJ1-1; the D call of TRBD1 rests on TCRdb alone, since no DNA is present to check it. The germline V gene encodes CDR1 DFQATT and CDR2 SNEGSKA (reference sequence). This CDR3 comprises 14 residues. CDR3 protein: CSAREPGGGTEAFF.

The CDR3 here is CASSFDYMNTEAFF. The chain links TRBV7-2 to TRBJ1-1. The CDR3 spans 14 residues. Germline values: CDR1 SGHTA, CDR2 FQGNSA. The full variable domain, in which reference TRBV7-2 and TRBJ1-1 provide the parts outside the CDR3, is GAGVSQSPSNKVTEKGKDVELRCDPISGHTALYWYRQSLGQGLEFLIYFQGNSAPDKSGLPSDRFSAERTGGSVSTLTIQRTQQEDSAVYLCASSFDYMNTEAFFGQGTRLTVV.

This sequence joins TRBV7-6 and TRBJ2-1; TCRdb lists TRBD2, though no DNA is available to test this call. Per germline, CDR1 SGHVS and CDR2 FNYEAQ. This CDR3 contains 21 residues. This chain's CDR3 is CASSLASGLAGGSLPYNEQFF. Full variable domain (outside the CDR3, taken from reference TRBV7-6 and TRBJ2-1): GAGVSQSPRYKVTKRGQDVALRCDPISGHVSLYWYRQALGQGPEFLTYFNYEAQQDKSGLPNDRFSAERPEGSISTLTIQRTEQRDSAMYRCASSLASGLAGGSLPYNEQFFGPGTRLTVL.

The gene calls are TRBV20-1 and TRBJ2-1; no DNA is available, so the TRBD2 call from TCRdb remains unchecked. The CDR3 consists of 16 residues. CDR1 and CDR2 (germline): DFQATT, SNEGSKA (reference sequence). CDR3 residues: CSATDPAGVIYNEQFF.

The rearrangement joins TRBV27 to TRBJ2-1; there is no DNA to check the TCRdb D call of TRBD2. From germline, CDR1 is MNHEY and CDR2 SMNVEV (reference sequence). The CDR3 consists of 15 residues. CDR3 protein: CASSLGTQGKNEQFF.

The chain uses TRBV5-6 and TRBJ2-3; TCRdb picks TRBD2, but there is no DNA to check that call. The germline CDR1 and CDR2 sequences are SGHDT and YYEEEE. This CDR3 has 16 amino acids. The CDR3 reads CASSSFSGSRGDTQYF.

The chain recombines TRBV6-5 with TRBJ2-3; the TCRdb D gene call, TRBD2, has no DNA to confirm it. CDR3 length: 15 amino acids. Germline V gene sequence: CDR1 MNHEY, CDR2 SVGAGI. The CDR3 reads CASSSTVLRTDTQYF.

The chain recombines TRBV28 with TRBJ1-5; the TCRdb call, TRBD1, lacks DNA for checking. In germline, CDR1 is MDHEN, CDR2 SYDVKM. This CDR3 spans 15 amino acids. The CDR3 region is CASSFRAGLNQPQHF.

The chain couples TRBV5-6 to TRBJ2-1. Germline CDR1 SGHDT, CDR2 YYEEEE. This CDR3 is 11 amino acids long. CDR3 protein: CASSLGLGQFF. The complete variable domain, with remaining parts taken from reference TRBV5-6 and TRBJ2-1, reads DAGVTQSPTHLIKTRGQQVTLRCSPKSGHDTVSWYQQALGQGPQFIFQYYEEEERQRGNFPDRFSGHQFPNYSSELNVNALLLGDSALYLCASSLGLGQFFGPGTRLTVL.

The CDR3 reads CASSVGYQETQYF. The V and J genes are TRBV7-9 and TRBJ2-5. The CDR3 consists of 13 residues. The germline V gene has CDR1 SEHNR and CDR2 FQNEAQ (reference sequence).

This sequence joins TRBV19 and TRBJ1-1; with no DNA, the TCRdb D assignment of TRBD1 cannot be verified. The CDR3 has 15 residues. CDR1 LNHDA and CDR2 SQIVND come from the germline V gene (reference sequence). The CDR3 reads CASSITAGGNTEAFF.

The V gene is TRBV7-9, the J gene TRBJ2-7; TCRdb's assignment of TRBD1 cannot be checked, as there is no DNA. The CDR3 is 14 residues long. Germline V lookup: CDR1 SEHNR, CDR2 FQNEAQ (reference sequence). The chain's CDR3 is CASSPIDRGYEQYF.